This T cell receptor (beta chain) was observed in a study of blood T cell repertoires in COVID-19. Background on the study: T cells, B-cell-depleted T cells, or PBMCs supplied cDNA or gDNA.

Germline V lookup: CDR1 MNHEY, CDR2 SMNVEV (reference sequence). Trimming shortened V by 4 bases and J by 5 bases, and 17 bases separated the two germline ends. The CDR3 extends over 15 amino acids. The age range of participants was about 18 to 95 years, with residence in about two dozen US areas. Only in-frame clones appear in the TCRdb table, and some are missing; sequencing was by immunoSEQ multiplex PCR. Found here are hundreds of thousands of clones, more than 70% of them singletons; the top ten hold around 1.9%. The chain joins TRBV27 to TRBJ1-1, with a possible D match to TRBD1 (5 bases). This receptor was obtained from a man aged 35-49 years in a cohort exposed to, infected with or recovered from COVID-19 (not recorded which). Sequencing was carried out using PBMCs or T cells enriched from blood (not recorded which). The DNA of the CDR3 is TGTGCCAGCAGTTACACGATGGGGGGTAAAACTGAAGCTTTCTTT. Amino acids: CASSYTMGGKTEAFF.